These T cell receptor beta chains were read from a single sample in a study of T cell clones after liver transplantation. Sequenced by immunoSEQ multiplex PCR; TCRdb stores in-frame clones only, minus some. The table has tens of thousands of clones, under 95% seen once. Sequencing used CD4+ T cells from blood, obtained before liver transplant. The receptors were sampled from a human donor who received a liver transplant. CDR3s include the opening cysteine and the closing phenylalanine or tryptophan. The order of the fields is D gene, clone size, J gene, V gene, CDR3 DNA, CDR3 protein. The D gene is left open where the match is weak. The size field is filled for only some rows; it gives once, few, many or a size class.

>TRBD1|NA|TRBJ1-5|TRBV28
TGTGCCAGCTCAACCCGACAGGGAAGCAATCAGCCCCAGCATTTT
CASSTRQGSNQPQHF
>NA|NA|TRBJ2-5|TRBV5-8
TGTGCCAGCAGCTCGACGGGGTGGGAGACCCAGTACTTC
CASSSTGWETQYF
>NA|NA|TRBJ2-1|TRBV6-6
TGTGCCAGCACTATAACCAGAACTGGCAATGAGCAGTTCTTC
CASTITRTGNEQFF
>NA|once|TRBJ1-5|TRBV6-5
TGTGCCAGCAGCCAAGGCCCGGGGCCCCGAGGGCCCCAGCATTTT
CASSQGPGPRGPQHF
>TRBD1|NA|TRBJ2-7|TRBV4-1
TGCGCCAGCAGCCGAGAGGGGACAGCCTCATACGAGCAGTACTTC
CASSREGTASYEQYF
>NA|NA|TRBJ2-1|TRBV4-2
TGTGCCAGCAGCCAAGAAGCGGATCCCGCCTTCAATGAGCAGTTCTTC
CASSQEADPAFNEQFF
>NA|NA|TRBJ1-1|TRBV27
TGTGCCAGCAGTTTATGGGGCAGGAGAGACACTGAAGCTTTCTTT
CASSLWGRRDTEAFF
>TRBD1|NA|TRBJ2-5|TRBV29-1
TGCAGCGTTCCGCCGGGACAGGGACGTCAAGAGACCCAGTACTTC
CSVPPGQGRQETQYF
>NA|NA|TRBJ2-7|TRBV5-1
TGCGCCAGCAGCGTGGGAAGCTCCTACGAGCAGTACTTC
CASSVGSSYEQYF
>NA|NA|TRBJ1-2|TRBV30
TGTGCCTGGAGAATCCAAGTTACCAATGGCTACACCTTC
CAWRIQVTNGYTF
>NA|NA|TRBJ2-1|TRBV9
TGTGCCAGCAGCGTCTCACTAAGGGATGAGCAGTTCTTC
CASSVSLRDEQFF
>NA|NA|TRBJ1-1|TRBV5-1
TGCGCCAGCAGCACCGGACGGACTAACACTGAAGCTTTCTTT
CASSTGRTNTEAFF
>NA|NA|TRBJ1-4|TRBV5-1
TGCGCCAGCAGCTTGGGACAGGCGGGGGTAAATGAAAAACTGTTTTTT
CASSLGQAGVNEKLFF
>NA|NA|TRBJ2-2|TRBV2
TGTGCCAGCAGTGAACAACTAGCACGCACCGGGGAGCTGTTTTTT
CASSEQLARTGELFF
>TRBD1|NA|TRBJ1-2|TRBV7-2
TGTGCCAGCAGCTTAGCCAAACAGGGGTACTATGGCTACACCTTC
CASSLAKQGYYGYTF
>NA|once|TRBJ2-5|TRBV7-7
TGTGCCAGCAGCTTAGATCGGGGGTCGGAGACCCAGTACTTC
CASSLDRGSETQYF
>NA|NA|TRBJ2-3|TRBV27
TGTGCCAGCAGGGACCTTACAGATACGCAGTATTTT
CASRDLTDTQYF
>TRBD1|NA|TRBJ1-2|TRBV4-2
TGTGCCAGCAGCCAAGATGGACAGGCAGAAATCTATGGCTACACCTTC
CASSQDGQAEIYGYTF
>NA|NA|TRBJ1-1|TRBV9
TGTGCCAGCAGCGGCAGGGGAGGGACTGAAGCTTTCTTT
CASSGRGGTEAFF
>TRBD1|NA|TRBJ1-5|TRBV19
TGTGCCAGTAGTATCCCGGGACAGGGGGCAAGGCAGCCCCAGCATTTT
CASSIPGQGARQPQHF
>TRBD1|NA|TRBJ1-1|TRBV2
TGTGCCAGCAGGGGACAGATGAACACTGAAGCTTTCTTT
CASRGQMNTEAFF
>NA|NA|TRBJ1-5|TRBV28
TGTGCCAGCAGTTTGGCAGGGCACCAGCCCCAGCATTTT
CASSLAGHQPQHF
>NA|NA|TRBJ1-2|TRBV19
TGTGCCAGTAGCGCAATCCGGGAACAACTTAACTATGGCTACACCTTC
CASSAIREQLNYGYTF
>NA|NA|TRBJ2-2|TRBV7-3
TGTGCCAGCAGCCAAGGGACGGCGGGCTACACCGGGGAGCTGTTTTTT
CASSQGTAGYTGELFF
>NA|few|TRBJ1-1|TRBV5-4
TGTGCCAGCAGCCAGACAATGAACACTGAAGCTTTCTTT
CASSQTMNTEAFF
>NA|NA|TRBJ2-1|TRBV7-3
TGTGCCAGCAGCTTGGACAGAGCCCTCTACAATGAGCAGTTCTTC
CASSLDRALYNEQFF
>NA|NA|TRBJ1-3|TRBV6-1
TGTGCCAGCAGTGAGAACCTCGGATCTGGAAACACCATATATTTT
CASSENLGSGNTIYF
>NA|NA|TRBJ1-3|TRBV6-5
TGTGCCAGCAGTTACAGTGGGGATCCTGGAAACACCATATATTTT
CASSYSGDPGNTIYF
>NA|NA|TRBJ1-1|TRBV9
TGTGCCAGCAGCGTAAACGAGAGGTACACTGAAGCTTTCTTT
CASSVNERYTEAFF
>TRBD1|NA|TRBJ2-4|TRBV5-1
TGCGCCAGCAGCCAGGACAGGGGTCATGACATTCAGTACTTC
CASSQDRGHDIQYF
>TRBD1|NA|TRBJ2-3|TRBV10-3
TGTGCCATCAGTGGGACAGGGACGACAGATACGCAGTATTTT
CAISGTGTTDTQYF
>NA|NA|TRBJ1-5|TRBV15
TGTGCCACAACACAAGGTAAATCCTATAGCAATCAGCCCCAGCATTTT
CATTQGKSYSNQPQHF